The present TCR beta chain was sequenced within a study of response to subunit inactivated influenza vaccine. Overall study findings and caveats: Authors suggested few new T cells are recruited by each seasonal influenza vaccination.

Each CDR3 protein is one row after TCRdb ran MiXCR on the RT-PCR reads. This table has approximately 480,000 distinct CDR3 sequences, over 9.5% appearing once. This CDR3 is 17 amino acids long. After removal of 0 bases from V and 2 bases from J, the junction contained 8 bases not matched to a gene. On this clonotype itself: Its matching antigen is unknown.

The sequenced sample was PBMCs from blood, obtained roughly 46 days after vaccination. This clonotype originated in a middle-aged man who received an inactivated influenza vaccine. The V gene is TRBV12-3 or TRBV12-4, the J gene TRBJ2-3, with TRBD2 identical over 7 bases. CDR3 amino acids: CASSLAQRGTTTDTQYF. The CDR3 coding sequence is TGTGCCAGCAGTTTAGCGCAGCGGGGAACTACCACAGATACGCAGTATTTT.